Listed here are 4 T cell receptor beta chains from one sample, sequenced in a study of blood T cell repertoires in COVID-19. Sequencing was performed with immunoSEQ multiplex PCR; in TCRdb, only in-frame clones are kept and a portion is missing. The repertoire holds roughly 25,000 clones, with approximately 66% as singletons. Sequencing was performed on peripheral blood. Receptors originate from a man in his sixties with active or convalescent COVID-19.

This clone was found a few times. The chain has TRBV3-1 (or the pseudogene TRBV3-2) and TRBJ2-5, with 9 positions matching TRBD2. Trimming cost V 1 base and J 1 base; bases outside gene matches: 4. The CDR3 extends over 16 amino acids. Germline V gives CDR1 LGHDT, CDR2 YNNKEL (reference sequence). CDR3 amino acids: CASSQATTSGQETQYF. CDR3 nucleotide sequence: TGTGCCAGCAGCCAAGCTACGACTAGCGGCCAAGAGACCCAGTACTTC.

The chain employs TRBV29-1 and TRBJ1-3; 7 positions agree with TRBD1. Trimming removed 4 bases from V and 2 bases from J; junction bases left unmatched: 5. Germline CDR1 and CDR2: SQVTM and ANQGSEA. The CDR3 is made up of 14 amino acids. The CDR3 here is CSVGLGQAGNTIYF. In DNA form, the CDR3 reads TGCAGCGTTGGACTCGGACAGGCTGGAAACACCATATATTTT.

This clone was picked up a small number of times. This rearrangement joins TRBV5-1 to TRBJ1-6, with no clear D. CDR3 length: 15 amino acids. The germline CDR1 and CDR2 sequences are SGHRS and YFSETQ. The ends were cut back, 6 bases at V and 5 bases at J, with 15 bases in the middle. The CDR3 reads CASTRSWGDNSPLHF. For the CDR3, the DNA is TGCGCCAGCACGCGATCGTGGGGAGATAATTCACCCCTCCACTTT.

This clone was counted between two and nine times. The gene calls are TRBV19 and TRBJ1-6; D possibly corresponds to TRBD1 (5 bases). Germline V gene lookup returns CDR1 LNHDA and CDR2 SQIVND (reference sequence). V lost 5 bases to trimming and J lost 8 bases, with 16 bases between them. The CDR3 contains 15 residues. The CDR3 nucleotides read TGTGCCAGTAGTCTCGCGGCCAGGGTTGATTCACCCCTCCACTTT. Translating it yields CASSLAARVDSPLHF.